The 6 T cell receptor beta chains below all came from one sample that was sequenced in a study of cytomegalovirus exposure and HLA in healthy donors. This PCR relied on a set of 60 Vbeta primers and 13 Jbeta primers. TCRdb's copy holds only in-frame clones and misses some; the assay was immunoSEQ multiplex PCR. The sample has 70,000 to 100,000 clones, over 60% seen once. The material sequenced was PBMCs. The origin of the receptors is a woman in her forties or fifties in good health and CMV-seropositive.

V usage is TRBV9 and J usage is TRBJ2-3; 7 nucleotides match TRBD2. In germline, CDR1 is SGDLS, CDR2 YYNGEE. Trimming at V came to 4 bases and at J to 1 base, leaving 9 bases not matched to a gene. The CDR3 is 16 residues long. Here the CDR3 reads CASSPNRSGGTDTQYF. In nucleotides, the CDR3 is TGTGCCAGCAGCCCCAACAGGAGCGGGGGCACAGATACGCAGTATTTT. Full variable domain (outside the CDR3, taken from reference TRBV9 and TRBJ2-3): DSGVTQTPKHLITATGQRVTLRCSPRSGDLSVYWYQQSLDQGLQFLIQYYNGEERAKGNILERFSAQQFPDLHSELNLSSLELGDSALYFCASSPNRSGGTDTQYFGPGTRLTVL.

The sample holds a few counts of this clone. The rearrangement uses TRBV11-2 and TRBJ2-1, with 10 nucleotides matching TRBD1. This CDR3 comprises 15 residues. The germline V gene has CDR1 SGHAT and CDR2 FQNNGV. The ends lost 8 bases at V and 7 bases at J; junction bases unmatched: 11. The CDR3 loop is CASSRRGQGENEQFF. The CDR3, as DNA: TGTGCCAGCTCCCGCCGTGGACAGGGGGAGAATGAGCAGTTCTTC. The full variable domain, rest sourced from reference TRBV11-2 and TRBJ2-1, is EAGVAQSPRYKIIEKRQSVAFWCNPISGHATLYWYQQILGQGPKLLIQFQNNGVVDDSQLPKDRFSAERLKGVDSTLKIQPAKLEDSAVYLCASSRRGQGENEQFFGPGTRLTVL.

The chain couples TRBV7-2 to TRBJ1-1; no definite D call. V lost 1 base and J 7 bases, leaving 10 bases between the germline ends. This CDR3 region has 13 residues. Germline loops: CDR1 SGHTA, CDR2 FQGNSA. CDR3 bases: TGTGCCAGCAGCTTAGAGGCGGAAGTTGAAGCTTTCTTT. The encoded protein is CASSLEAEVEAFF.

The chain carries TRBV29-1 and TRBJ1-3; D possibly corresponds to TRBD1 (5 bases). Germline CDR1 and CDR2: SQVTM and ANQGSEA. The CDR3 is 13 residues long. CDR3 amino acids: CSFSPGAGNTIYF. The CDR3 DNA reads TGCAGTTTTTCCCCGGGGGCTGGAAACACCATATATTTT.

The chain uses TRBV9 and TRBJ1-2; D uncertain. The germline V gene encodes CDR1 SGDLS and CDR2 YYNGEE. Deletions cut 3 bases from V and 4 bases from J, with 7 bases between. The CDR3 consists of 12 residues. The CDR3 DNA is TGTGCCAGCAGCGCCAACAGCTATGGCTACACCTTC. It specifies CASSANSYGYTF. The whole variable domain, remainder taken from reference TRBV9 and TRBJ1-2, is DSGVTQTPKHLITATGQRVTLRCSPRSGDLSVYWYQQSLDQGLQFLIQYYNGEERAKGNILERFSAQQFPDLHSELNLSSLELGDSALYFCASSANSYGYTFGSGTRLTVV.

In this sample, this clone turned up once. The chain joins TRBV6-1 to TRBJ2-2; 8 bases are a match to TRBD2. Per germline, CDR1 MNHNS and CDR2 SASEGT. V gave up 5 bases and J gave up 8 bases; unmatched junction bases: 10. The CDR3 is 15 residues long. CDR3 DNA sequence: TGTGCCAGCAGTCAACCAGCGGGGGTAGTGGGGGAGCTGTTTTTT. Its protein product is CASSQPAGVVGELFF.